Presented here are 30 T cell receptor beta chains from one specimen sequenced in a study of shared clonotypes between healthy human individuals (TCRdb year 2020). CD8 naive samples were obtained by positive selection for CCR7 among CD45RO-negative cells, yielding a CD45RA+CCR7+ population from which TemRA cells were excluded. The library came from the immunoSEQ multiplex PCR assay. TCRdb's version of the immuneACCESS table is confined to in-frame rearrangements and falls short of the full clone set. An unresolved V gene accounts for under half of the shortfall where checked; the remainder is of unknown origin. The sample records about 2,100,000 clones, 85% to 95% of which are singletons. The top ten constitute approximately 1.7% of the sample. The sequenced material came from naive CD8+ T cells from PBMCs. Taken with the paper, the label for cell subset or site translates to: CD45RA+CCR7+. These receptors were obtained from a man aged 18 to 29 in good health. Some clones in this sample may be carry-over from other donors' samples.

The rearrangement links TRBV2 to TRBJ2-3; D is uncertain. Germline-derived CDR1 and CDR2 are SNHLY and FYNNEI. The V end was cut by 4 bases, the J end by 5 bases, with 19 bases between. CDR3 length equals 16 residues. The CDR3 loop reads CASSGYWLQNLDTQYF. The CDR3, as DNA: TGTGCCAGCAGTGGCTATTGGCTACAGAACCTAGATACGCAGTATTTT.

The gene calls are TRBV11-2 and TRBJ1-2; D unresolved. This CDR3 has 14 amino acids. The ends were cut back, 0 bases at V and 10 bases at J, with 15 bases in the middle. Germline values: CDR1 SGHAT, CDR2 FQNNGV. CDR3 in amino acids: CASSLDLGIWDYTF. The CDR3 bases are TGTGCCAGCAGCTTAGATTTGGGTATATGGGACTACACCTTC.

The CDR3 region is CASADRTGTGIGETQYF. The CDR3 DNA follows: TGTGCCAGCGCTGACCGTACTGGGACAGGGATAGGGGAGACCCAGTACTTC. V is TRBV2 and J is TRBJ2-5; 9 positions agree with TRBD1. This CDR3 has 17 amino acids. Germline CDR1 reads SNHLY; CDR2 reads FYNNEI. The trim removed 8 bases at V and 5 bases at J, leaving 18 bases unmatched.

The chain is built from TRBV4-2 and TRBJ2-7, with no clear D. Germline lookup yields CDR1 LGHNA and CDR2 YNFKEQ. The V gene lost 1 base and the J gene lost 2 bases, with 6 bases spanning the gap. CDR3 length equals 13 residues. CDR3 DNA sequence: TGTGCCAGCAGCCAAGGTTCTACCTACGAGCAGTACTTC. Protein product: CASSQGSTYEQYF.

The chain uses TRBV4-3 and TRBJ2-7; D tentatively fits TRBD1 or TRBD2 (7 bases each). The CDR3 covers 18 residues. Germline CDR1 is LGHNA and CDR2 is YSLEER. With 0 bases removed from V and 7 bases from J, the gap between germline ends came to 25 bases. The CDR3 loop reads CASSQDYGRTTGEGEQYF. The DNA of the CDR3 is TGCGCCAGCAGCCAAGATTACGGACGAACCACAGGGGAGGGGGAGCAGTACTTC.

The V call is TRBV5-8, the J call TRBJ1-5; a possible D gene is TRBD1 (6 bases). CDR1 and CDR2 from the germline V gene are SGHTS and YDEGEE. V lost 1 base and J 0 bases, leaving 14 bases between the germline ends. This CDR3 region has 17 residues. The CDR3 DNA sequence: TGTGCCAGCAGCTTGTGGGGGGGCGACGATAGCAATCAGCCCCAGCATTTT. Its protein product is CASSLWGGDDSNQPQHF.

The CDR3 sequence is CARGVPDSYEQYF. CDR3 bases: TGTGCCAGAGGAGTTCCGGACTCCTACGAGCAGTACTTC. The V call is TRBV2, the J call TRBJ2-7, with D hard to call. The CDR3 contains 13 residues. The V gene's germline CDR1 is SNHLY and CDR2 FYNNEI. V lost 9 bases and J lost 0, with 12 bases in between.

This chain joins TRBV5-6 and TRBJ2-7; TRBD2 is a possible D gene (6 bases). Germline loops: CDR1 SGHDT, CDR2 YYEEEE. V lost 5 bases to trimming and J lost 6 bases, with 18 bases between them. This CDR3 is built from 14 residues. Here the CDR3 reads CASRATRVVREQYF. CDR3 nucleotides: TGTGCCAGCAGGGCGACTAGAGTAGTCCGCGAGCAGTACTTC.

V usage is TRBV13 and J usage is TRBJ1-1; TRBD1 matches 12 bases. Germline V gene sequence: CDR1 PRHDT, CDR2 FYEKMQ (reference sequence). The CDR3 contains 17 residues. V lost 7 bases to trimming and J lost 7 bases; unmatched junction nucleotides: 16. The CDR3: CASTSWGTGGAWGEAFF. The CDR3 region has the DNA TGTGCCAGCACCTCCTGGGGGACAGGGGGCGCGTGGGGTGAAGCTTTCTTT.

The rearrangement uses TRBV11-3 and TRBJ2-3; possible D gene TRBD1, 6 bases. Trimming shortened V by 4 bases and J by 0 bases, and 8 bases separated the two germline ends. Germline CDR1 reads SGHNT; CDR2 reads YENEEA. CDR3 length: 14 residues. In nucleotides, the CDR3 is TGTGCCAGCAGCTCACAGGGAAGCACAGATACGCAGTATTTT. Its protein is CASSSQGSTDTQYF.

The chain couples TRBV25-1 to TRBJ2-1, with no clear D. The CDR3 extends over 13 amino acids. CDR1 is MGHDK, CDR2 SYGVNS, per germline. V was pared by 4 bases and J by 6 bases, with 10 bases between. The CDR3 nucleotides read TGTGCCAGCAGTGTGAGCCGGGCCAATGAGCAGTTCTTC. The encoded protein is CASSVSRANEQFF.

The chain carries TRBV10-3 and TRBJ2-1; the D gene is possibly TRBD2 (6 bases). V was cut by 8 bases and J by 5 bases, with 13 bases left in between. Germline values: CDR1 ENHRY, CDR2 SYGVKD. The CDR3 is 13 amino acids. This CDR3 reads CAISPAGNNEQFF. CDR3 sequence (DNA): TGTGCCATCTCCCCAGCGGGTAACAATGAGCAGTTCTTC.

The chain employs TRBV5-6 and TRBJ2-5; D remains ambiguous. The ends were cut back, 1 base at V and 1 base at J, with 11 bases in the middle. Germline V lookup: CDR1 SGHDT, CDR2 YYEEEE. This CDR3 is built from 15 residues. The CDR3 region has the DNA TGTGCCAGCAGCTTGCTCGACGGCGCCCAAGAGACCCAGTACTTC. Translation: CASSLLDGAQETQYF.

This chain links TRBV5-1 with TRBJ2-1, with D perhaps assigned TRBD1 or TRBD2 (5 bases each). CDR1 and CDR2 (germline): SGHRS, YFSETQ. Trimming stripped 3 bases from V and 3 bases from J, with 13 bases between. The CDR3 consists of 15 residues. The DNA for the CDR3 is TGCGCCAGCAGCTCCCGGGACCCAGTCTACAATGAGCAGTTCTTC. Its translation is CASSSRDPVYNEQFF.

This clone occurred once. The chain combines TRBV5-1 with TRBJ1-1, with D tentatively TRBD1 (5 bases). Germline CDR1 SGHRS, CDR2 YFSETQ. V was shortened by 3 bases and J by 7 bases, with 16 bases between the two germline ends. This CDR3 is 14 amino acids long. Here the CDR3 DNA reads TGCGCCAGCAGCTGGGGGACCGGGGGTGGTGAAGCTTTCTTT. Translating it yields CASSWGTGGGEAFF.

The chain joins TRBV29-1 to TRBJ2-7; no clear D. The CDR3 runs 13 residues. Germline lookup yields CDR1 SQVTM and CDR2 ANQGSEA. The V end lost 4 bases, the J end lost 2 bases, and 12 bases lay between the germline ends. Written as DNA, the CDR3 is TGCAGCGTTGTTACCCCCGGCACCTACGAGCAGTACTTC. Translated, it gives CSVVTPGTYEQYF.

The chain links TRBV27 to TRBJ2-2; tentative D call: TRBD2 (5 bases). The CDR3 totals 14 residues. Germline V lookup: CDR1 MNHEY, CDR2 SMNVEV (reference sequence). The germline V and J ends were trimmed by 6 bases and 6 bases, with 14 bases remaining between them. The CDR3 nucleotides are TGTGCCAGCAGCCCCGGGGTTGGCCCCGGGGAGCTGTTTTTT. Translated, it gives CASSPGVGPGELFF.

The CDR3 reads CASSPRGRGIEKLFF. CDR3 coding DNA: TGTGCCAGTAGTCCCCGCGGGAGGGGTATTGAAAAACTGTTTTTT. This chain connects TRBV19 to TRBJ1-4; D is possibly TRBD1 (5 bases). The CDR3 runs to 15 residues. V lost 5 bases, J lost 7 bases, and 17 bases lay in between. Per the germline V gene, CDR1 is LNHDA and CDR2 is SQIVND (reference sequence).

The chain uses TRBV11-2 and TRBJ2-5; unclear D gene. V gave up 1 base and J gave up 4 bases, with 10 bases separating them. This CDR3 is 14 amino acids long. CDR1 is SGHAT and CDR2 is FQNNGV in the germline V gene. The CDR3 coding sequence is TGTGCCAGCAGCTTAGTATGGGATGGAGAGACCCAGTACTTC. Amino acids: CASSLVWDGETQYF.

This chain joins TRBV7-9 and TRBJ1-2; TRBD1 is a possible D gene (5 bases). The CDR3 extends over 14 amino acids. Germline V gives CDR1 SEHNR, CDR2 FQNEAQ (reference sequence). Trimming removed 5 bases from V and 5 bases from J, with 15 bases in between. CDR3 loop: CASSPDGALYGYTF. The CDR3 nucleotides are TGTGCCAGCAGCCCAGATGGGGCCTTATATGGCTACACCTTC.

The chain carries TRBV11-2 and TRBJ1-1, with 11 nucleotides matching TRBD1. Trimming cost V 5 bases and J 0 bases; bases outside gene matches: 8. Per the germline V gene, CDR1 is SGHAT and CDR2 is FQNNGV. This CDR3 has 17 amino acids. The CDR3 loop is CASSPPPGQGVNTEAFF. CDR3 DNA: TGTGCCAGCAGCCCCCCTCCGGGACAGGGGGTGAACACTGAAGCTTTCTTT.

The rearrangement uses TRBV6-1 and TRBJ1-4; the D gene is possibly TRBD1 (5 bases). Looked up from germline, CDR1 is MNHNS and CDR2 is SASEGT. V was cut by 2 bases and J by 4 bases, with 14 bases left in between. This CDR3 comprises 16 residues. The CDR3 is CASSEILGQSNEKLFF. The CDR3 DNA reads TGTGCCAGCAGTGAAATTTTGGGGCAGAGTAATGAAAAACTGTTTTTT.

This chain joins TRBV7-9 and TRBJ2-7, with D perhaps TRBD2 (5 bases). CDR3 length: 14 amino acids. Germline V CDR1 and CDR2: SEHNR, FQNEAQ (reference sequence). Trimming stripped 1 base from V and 3 bases from J, with 10 bases between. CDR3 coding DNA: TGTGCCAGCAGCTTAGATCCAGAGGGCTACGAGCAGTACTTC. It specifies CASSLDPEGYEQYF.

V is TRBV6-5 and J is TRBJ2-5; TRBD1 agrees at 7 bases. Germline trimming cut 2 bases from V and 1 base from J; bases unmatched to any gene: 4. CDR1 MNHEY and CDR2 SVGAGI come from the germline V gene. This CDR3 is 15 amino acids long. CDR3 in amino acids: CASSYRDRPQETQYF. The CDR3 nucleotides are TGTGCCAGCAGTTACAGGGACAGACCCCAAGAGACCCAGTACTTC.

This rearrangement joins TRBV28 to TRBJ1-2; D gene uncertain. V dropped 3 bases and J dropped 9 bases, with 20 bases sitting between them. CDR3 length equals 15 residues. Germline loops: CDR1 MDHEN, CDR2 SYDVKM. This CDR3 is CASSFTPSGGMSYTF. CDR3 sequence (DNA): TGTGCCAGCAGTTTCACTCCCAGCGGAGGGATGAGCTACACCTTC.

The V call is TRBV9, the J call TRBJ2-5, with D maybe TRBD1 (6 bases). V was shortened by 2 bases and J by 0 bases, with 11 bases between the two germline ends. In germline, CDR1 is SGDLS, CDR2 YYNGEE. This CDR3 is 15 amino acids long. The CDR3: CASSVGGHYQETQYF. The CDR3 coding sequence is TGTGCCAGCAGCGTTGGGGGACACTACCAAGAGACCCAGTACTTC.

This clone was counted only a few times. The identical CDR3 is also encoded by other nucleotide sequences in the sample. In DNA, the CDR3 is TGTGCCAGCAGCTCCGGGGGAGGTGAGCAGTACTTC. This gives the protein CASSSGGGEQYF. V is TRBV7-9 and J is TRBJ2-7; D might be TRBD2 (6 bases). V was shortened by 4 bases and J by 7 bases, with 11 bases between the two germline ends. CDR1 is SEHNR, CDR2 FQNEAQ, per germline (reference sequence). This CDR3 is built from 12 residues.

Regarding this clone: Different DNA sequences within this sample yield the same CDR3. The chain is built from TRBV9 and TRBJ2-7; tentative D call: TRBD1 (5 bases). Trimming removed 2 bases at V and 6 bases at J, with 9 bases between. Germline CDR1 and CDR2: SGDLS and YYNGEE. The CDR3 runs 12 residues. The CDR3: CASSVGRGEQYF. The CDR3 bases are TGTGCCAGCAGCGTGGGGCGAGGCGAGCAGTACTTC.

The rearrangement links TRBV4-3 to TRBJ2-7; a possible D gene is TRBD2 (6 bases). Germline CDR1 LGHNA, CDR2 YSLEER. The CDR3 totals 16 residues. The V and J ends lost 3 bases and 3 bases respectively, with 18 bases between them. CDR3 sequence reads: CASSHPTSGLHYEQYF. The CDR3 nucleotides are TGCGCCAGCAGCCATCCCACAAGCGGGCTTCACTACGAGCAGTACTTC.

This sequence joins TRBV7-9 and TRBJ1-1; 7 bases line up with TRBD1. The V and J ends lost 5 bases and 0 bases, in that order; junction bases with no gene match: 9. The CDR3 totals 16 residues. Germline V lookup: CDR1 SEHNR, CDR2 FQNEAQ (reference sequence). The CDR3 is CASSRQGYSLNTEAFF. CDR3 in DNA: TGTGCCAGCAGCCGACAGGGCTACTCCTTGAACACTGAAGCTTTCTTT.